This T cell receptor (beta chain) was identified in a study of blood T cell repertoires in COVID-19. Overall study context: T cells, B-cell-depleted T cells, or PBMCs provided the cDNA or gDNA that served as material.

Participants had their cohort set by participant-reported clinical history. A COVID-19 case had been met by exposed participants during the 2 weeks before study entry. Germline lookup yields CDR1 LNHDA and CDR2 SQIVND (reference sequence). The junction had 8 bases not matched to a gene; V was cut back by 4 bases and J by 4 bases. The CDR3 sequence is 16 residues long. As processed by the authors: Reference gene primer amplification yielded estimated nucleated cell counts. Sequencing used immunoSEQ multiplex PCR; TCRdb keeps in-frame clones, though not all of them. The V and J calls and clone size are taken from that table; D and trimming were inferred from the DNA. This sample has hundreds of thousands of clones; 70% to 90% occur once, and the top ten carry approximately 1.3%.

The specimen sequenced was PBMCs or T cells enriched from blood (not recorded which). This TCR derives from a woman between 18 and 29 years old who had been exposed to COVID-19. The chain uses TRBV19 and TRBJ1-5, with 9 positions matching TRBD1. The CDR3 bases are TGTGCCAGTAGTAGCACAGGGGGCATAGGTAATCAGCCCCAGCATTTT. Amino acid sequence: CASSSTGGIGNQPQHF. The variable domain in full, with the rest retrieved from reference TRBV19 and TRBJ1-5, is DGGITQSPKYLFRKEGQNVTLSCEQNLNHDAMYWYRQDPGQGLRLIYYSQIVNDFQKGDIAEGYSVSREKKESFPLTVTSAQKNPTAFYLCASSSTGGIGNQPQHFGDGTRLSIL.